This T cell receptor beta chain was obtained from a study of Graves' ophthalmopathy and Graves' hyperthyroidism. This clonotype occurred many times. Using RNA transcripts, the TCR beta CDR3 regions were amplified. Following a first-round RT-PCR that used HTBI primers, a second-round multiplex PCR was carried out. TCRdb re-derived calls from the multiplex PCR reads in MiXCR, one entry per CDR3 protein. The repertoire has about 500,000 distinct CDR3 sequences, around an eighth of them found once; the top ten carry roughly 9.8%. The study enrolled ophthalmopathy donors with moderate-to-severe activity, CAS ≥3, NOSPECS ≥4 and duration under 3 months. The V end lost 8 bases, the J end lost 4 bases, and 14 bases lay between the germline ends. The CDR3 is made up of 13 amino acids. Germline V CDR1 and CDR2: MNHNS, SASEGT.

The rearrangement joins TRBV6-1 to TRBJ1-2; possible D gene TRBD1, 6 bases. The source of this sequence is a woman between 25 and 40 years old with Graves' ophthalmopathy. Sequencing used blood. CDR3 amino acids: CASDRGGIYGYTF. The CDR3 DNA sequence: TGTGCCAGCGATCGAGGGGGAATCTATGGCTACACCTTC.